The 9 T cell receptor beta chains reported below all come from one sample, sequenced in a study of post-analysis software for immune sequencing data. Study outcomes and limitations: Included in a set of four or five TRBV segments more frequent in patients than controls were TRBV5-6, TRBV5-1 and TRBV20-1.

The antigens these receptors bind are not known. Built from TCR beta cDNA, the libraries had unique molecular identifiers in them. TCRdb re-called the PCR reads through MiXCR, storing one row per CDR3 protein. The sample holds about 190,000 distinct CDR3 sequences, 29% seen once. What was sequenced was blood. The source is a girl between 2 and 17 years old with multiple sclerosis.

This clonotype appeared many times. The V and J genes are TRBV12-3 or TRBV12-4 and TRBJ1-2, with 9 bases aligning to TRBD1. The V gene end was trimmed by 6 bases and the J gene end by 3 bases; junction bases not matched to a gene: 5. The CDR3 runs 14 residues. The DNA of the CDR3 is TGTGCCAGCAGGGTGGGACAGGGTGACTATGGCTACACCTTC. Translated, it gives CASRVGQGDYGYTF.

Points on this clonotype: One junction end does not reproduce the germline sequence, and a read error may be involved. The rearrangement uses TRBV4-1 and TRBJ1-1; no firm D call. Germline V gene sequence: CDR1 MGHRA, CDR2 YSYEKL. CDR3 length: 15 residues. CDR3 residues: CANSQLNLVGTEAFF. The CDR3 DNA follows: TGCGCCAACAGCCAACTCAATCTGGTCGGCACTGAAGCTTTCTTT.

The gene calls are TRBV3-1 and TRBJ1-2; the D gene is possibly TRBD1 (6 bases). CDR1 and CDR2 (germline): LGHDT, YNNKEL (reference sequence). V was trimmed by 1 base and J by 6 bases, leaving 12 bases between them. This CDR3 is 14 amino acids long. The CDR3 is CASSQGQGRNGYTF. The CDR3, as DNA: TGTGCCAGCAGCCAAGGGCAGGGGAGGAATGGCTACACCTTC.

A note on this clonotype: A read error may explain this, as a much larger clone is one base away. The V and J genes are TRBV5-5 and TRBJ2-1, with D possibly matching TRBD2 (6 bases). The CDR3 covers 15 residues. V lost 0 bases to trimming and J lost 13 bases, with 20 bases between them. Germline V gene data show CDR1 as SGHKS and CDR2 as YYEKEE (reference sequence). For the CDR3, the DNA is TGTGCCAGCAGCTTGGCTGGAGGGGTGGAGGAGACCCAGTTCTTC. Encoded protein: CASSLAGGVEETQFF.

This clonotype was recorded a few times. V is TRBV5-1 and J is TRBJ2-7; 7 bases map to TRBD1. CDR1 is SGHRS, CDR2 YFSETQ, per germline. J gave up 2 bases and V 0 bases, and 5 bases lay outside the gene matches. This CDR3 has 15 amino acids. In DNA, the CDR3 is TGCGCCAGCAGCTTGGCGTGGGACAGTCCCTACGAGCAGTACTTC. Translated: CASSLAWDSPYEQYF.

This clonotype was seen ten or more times. The chain uses TRBV29-1 and TRBJ2-1; D is uncertain. The CDR3 consists of 11 residues. Germline loops: CDR1 SQVTM, CDR2 ANQGSEA. The germline V and J ends were trimmed by 4 bases and 6 bases, with 7 bases remaining between them. In nucleotides, the CDR3 is TGCAGCGTTGCTGCCAGCAATGAGCAGTTCTTC. This gives the protein CSVAASNEQFF.

This clonotype has ten or more counts. The chain has TRBV12-3 or TRBV12-4 and TRBJ1-2, with 7 nucleotides matching TRBD1. Trimming removed 1 base from V and 3 bases from J; junction bases left unmatched: 8. The CDR3 runs to 16 residues. As DNA, the CDR3 is TGTGCCAGCAGTTTAGGGGTACGGGGACAGTACTATGGCTACACCTTC. It codes for CASSLGVRGQYYGYTF.

This clonotype was seen only once. The chain recombines TRBV11-2 with TRBJ1-5; 10 nucleotides match TRBD1. The length of the CDR3 is 15 residues. The V and J ends lost 3 bases and 3 bases, in that order; junction bases with no gene match: 2. Germline CDR1 and CDR2: SGHAT and FQNNGV. CDR3 in amino acids: CASSFGTGDNQPQHF. The DNA for the CDR3 is TGTGCCAGCAGCTTCGGGACAGGGGACAATCAGCCCCAGCATTTT.

The J gene is TRBJ1-1, the V gene TRBV27; unclear D gene. Trimming left V 0 bases short and J 0 bases short, with 2 bases between. The germline V gene has CDR1 MNHEY and CDR2 SMNVEV (reference sequence). The length of the CDR3 is 13 residues. Here the CDR3 DNA reads TGTGCCAGCAGTTTATCACTGAACACTGAAGCTTTCTTT. Amino acids: CASSLSLNTEAFF.